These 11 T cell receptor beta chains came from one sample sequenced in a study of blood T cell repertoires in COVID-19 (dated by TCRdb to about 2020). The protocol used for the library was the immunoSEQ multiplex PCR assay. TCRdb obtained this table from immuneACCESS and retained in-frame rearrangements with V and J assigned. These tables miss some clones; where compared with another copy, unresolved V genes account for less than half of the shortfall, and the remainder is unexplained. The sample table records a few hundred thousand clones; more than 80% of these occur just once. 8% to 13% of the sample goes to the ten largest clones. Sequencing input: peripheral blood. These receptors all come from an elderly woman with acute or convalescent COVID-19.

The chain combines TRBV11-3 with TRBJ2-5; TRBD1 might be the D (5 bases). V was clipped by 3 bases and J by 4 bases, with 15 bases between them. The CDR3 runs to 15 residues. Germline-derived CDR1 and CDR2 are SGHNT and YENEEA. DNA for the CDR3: TGTGCCAGCAGCTTCCCTACGGGCAGGGTAGAGACCCAGTACTTC. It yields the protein CASSFPTGRVETQYF.

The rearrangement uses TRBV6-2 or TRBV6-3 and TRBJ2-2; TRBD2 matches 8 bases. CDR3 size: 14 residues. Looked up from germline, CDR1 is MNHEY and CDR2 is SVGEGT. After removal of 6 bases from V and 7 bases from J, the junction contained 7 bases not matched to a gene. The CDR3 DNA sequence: TGTGCCAGCAGCCCCTTCGGGGGGGGCGGGGAGCTGTTTTTT. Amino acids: CASSPFGGGGELFF.

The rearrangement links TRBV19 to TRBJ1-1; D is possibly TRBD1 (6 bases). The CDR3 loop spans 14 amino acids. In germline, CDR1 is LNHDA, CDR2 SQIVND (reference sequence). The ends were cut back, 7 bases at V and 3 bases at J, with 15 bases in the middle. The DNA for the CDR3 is TGTGCCAGTAACACCCCGGGACACCACACTGAAGCTTTCTTT. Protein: CASNTPGHHTEAFF.

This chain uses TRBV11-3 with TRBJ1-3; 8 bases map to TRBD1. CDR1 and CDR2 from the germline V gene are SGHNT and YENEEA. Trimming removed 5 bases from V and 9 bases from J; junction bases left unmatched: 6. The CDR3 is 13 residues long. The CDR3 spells CASSPDRVFTIYF. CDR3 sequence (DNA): TGTGCCAGCAGCCCGGACAGGGTATTCACCATATATTTT.

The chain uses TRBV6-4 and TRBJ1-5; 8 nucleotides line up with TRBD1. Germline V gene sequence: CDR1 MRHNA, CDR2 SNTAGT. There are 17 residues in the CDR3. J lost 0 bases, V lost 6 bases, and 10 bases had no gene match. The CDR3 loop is CASRVIQGAPSNQPQHF. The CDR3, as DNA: TGTGCCAGCAGGGTAATCCAGGGGGCTCCTAGCAATCAGCCCCAGCATTTT.

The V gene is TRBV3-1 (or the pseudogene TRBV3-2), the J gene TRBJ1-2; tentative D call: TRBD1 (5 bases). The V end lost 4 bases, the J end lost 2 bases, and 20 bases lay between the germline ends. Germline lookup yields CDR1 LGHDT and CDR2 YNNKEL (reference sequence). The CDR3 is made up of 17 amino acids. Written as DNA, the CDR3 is TGTGCCAGCAGCCGCAAAGGTCCAGGGTGCACAAACTATGGCTACACCTTC. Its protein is CASSRKGPGCTNYGYTF.

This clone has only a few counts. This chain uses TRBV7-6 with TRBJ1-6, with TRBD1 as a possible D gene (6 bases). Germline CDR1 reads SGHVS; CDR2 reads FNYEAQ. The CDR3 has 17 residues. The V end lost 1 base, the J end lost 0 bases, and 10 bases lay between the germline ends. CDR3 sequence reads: CASSLDATGSYNSPLHF. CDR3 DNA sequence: TGTGCCAGCAGCTTAGATGCGACAGGCTCCTATAATTCACCCCTCCACTTT.

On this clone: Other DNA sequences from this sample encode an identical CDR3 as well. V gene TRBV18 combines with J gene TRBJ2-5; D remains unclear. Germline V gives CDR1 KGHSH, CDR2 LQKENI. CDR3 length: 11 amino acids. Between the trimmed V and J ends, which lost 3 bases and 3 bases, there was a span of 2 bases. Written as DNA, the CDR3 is TGTGCCAGCTCACCCGAAGAGACCCAGTACTTC. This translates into CASSPEETQYF. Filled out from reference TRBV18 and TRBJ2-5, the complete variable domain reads NAGVMQNPRHLVRRRGQEARLRCSPMKGHSHVYWYRQLPEEGLKFMVYLQKENIIDESGMPKERFSAEFPKEGPSILRIQQVVRGDSAAYFCASSPEETQYFGPGTRLLVL.

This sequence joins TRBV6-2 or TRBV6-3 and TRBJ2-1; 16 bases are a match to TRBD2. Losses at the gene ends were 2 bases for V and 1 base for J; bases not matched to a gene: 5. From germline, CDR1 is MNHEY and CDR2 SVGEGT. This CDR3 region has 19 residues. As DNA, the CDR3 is TGTGCCAGCAGTTACGAGGGACTAGCGGGAGGGAAGTCCTACAATGAGCAGTTCTTC. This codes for CASSYEGLAGGKSYNEQFF.

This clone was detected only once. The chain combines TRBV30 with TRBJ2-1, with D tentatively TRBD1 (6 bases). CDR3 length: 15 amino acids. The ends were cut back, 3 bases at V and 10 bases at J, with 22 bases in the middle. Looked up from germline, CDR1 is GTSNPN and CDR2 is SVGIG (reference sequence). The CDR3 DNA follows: TGTGCCTGGAGCGATCTAAGCGCCCAGGGGTGGGAGCAGTTCTTC. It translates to CAWSDLSAQGWEQFF.

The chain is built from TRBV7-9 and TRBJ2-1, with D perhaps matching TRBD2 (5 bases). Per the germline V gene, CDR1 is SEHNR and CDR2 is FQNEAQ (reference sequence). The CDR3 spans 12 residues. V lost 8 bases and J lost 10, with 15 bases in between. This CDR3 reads CASGWSGGEQFF. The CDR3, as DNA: TGTGCCAGCGGTTGGAGTGGAGGAGAGCAGTTCTTC.